The 9 T cell receptor beta chains given below trace back to one sample, sequenced in a study of blood T cell repertoires in COVID-19. Sequencing was performed with immunoSEQ multiplex PCR; in TCRdb, only in-frame clones are kept and a portion is missing. The repertoire has about 160,000 clones, roughly 91% of them found once; the top ten carry roughly 4.8%. The specimen sequenced was peripheral blood. These receptors all come from a woman between 50 and 59 years old with acute or convalescent COVID-19.

The J gene is TRBJ2-7, the V gene TRBV5-4, with TRBD1 matching over 9 bases. This CDR3 comprises 14 residues. V shed 3 bases and J 7 bases; nucleotides not matched to a gene: 8. Germline lookup yields CDR1 SGHNT and CDR2 YYREEE (reference sequence). DNA of the CDR3: TGTGCCAGCAGCTCTCCCTGGGACAGGGAGGAGCAGTACTTC. Its translation is CASSSPWDREEQYF.

The CDR3 is CASSSILAGSYNEQFF. The CDR3 DNA is TGTGCCAGCAGTTCCATACTAGCGGGGTCCTACAATGAGCAGTTCTTC. The V call is TRBV28, the J call TRBJ2-1; 10 positions match TRBD2. The CDR3 contains 16 residues. From germline, CDR1 is MDHEN and CDR2 SYDVKM. V lost 4 bases to trimming and J lost 1 base; unmatched junction nucleotides: 4.

The genes are TRBV11-2 and TRBJ1-3; D ambiguous. Germline CDR1 and CDR2: SGHAT and FQNNGV. V lost 5 bases and J 4 bases, leaving 15 bases between the germline ends. The CDR3 extends over 15 amino acids. CDR3 nucleotide sequence: TGTGCCAGCAGCCCTGCCTGGGGAGGGGGAAACACCATATATTTT. The encoded protein is CASSPAWGGGNTIYF.

The rearrangement joins TRBV7-2 to TRBJ2-3, with D maybe TRBD2 (5 bases). The germline V gene encodes CDR1 SGHTA and CDR2 FQGNSA. This CDR3 is 16 amino acids long. V dropped 5 bases and J dropped 0 bases, with 15 bases sitting between them. The CDR3 reads CASSPRAWPSTDTQYF. In DNA form, the CDR3 reads TGTGCCAGCAGCCCGCGGGCATGGCCAAGCACAGATACGCAGTATTTT.

The chain couples TRBV7-9 to TRBJ2-5, with D perhaps matching TRBD2 (5 bases). The germline gives CDR1 SEHNR, CDR2 FQNEAQ (reference sequence). The CDR3 spans 15 residues. Trimming shortened V by 4 bases and J by 0 bases, and 12 bases separated the two germline ends. CDR3 region: CASSSVSANQETQYF. Here the CDR3 DNA reads TGTGCCAGCAGCTCCGTTAGCGCGAACCAAGAGACCCAGTACTTC.

The V and J genes are TRBV7-3 and TRBJ2-1, with 8 bases that match TRBD2. In germline, CDR1 is SGHTA, CDR2 FQGTGA. The junction had 6 bases not matched to a gene; V was cut back by 1 base and J by 4 bases. CDR3 size: 16 residues. CDR3 DNA: TGTGCCAGCAGCTTAAGTCCTCTAGCGGGTTACAATGAGCAGTTCTTC. Amino acids: CASSLSPLAGYNEQFF.

The chain uses TRBV5-1 and TRBJ1-1; perhaps TRBD1 as D (5 bases). Trimming shortened V by 0 bases and J by 3 bases, and 9 bases separated the two germline ends. This CDR3 is 14 amino acids long. In germline, CDR1 is SGHRS, CDR2 YFSETQ. In nucleotides, the CDR3 is TGCGCCAGCAGCTTGGCCAGGGAATACACTGAAGCTTTCTTT. Translating gives CASSLAREYTEAFF.

This rearrangement joins TRBV7-6 to TRBJ2-2; 12 nucleotides agree with TRBD2. Germline V gene sequence: CDR1 SGHVS, CDR2 FNYEAQ. Germline trimming cut 5 bases from V and 8 bases from J; bases unmatched to any gene: 9. This CDR3 is 16 amino acids long. CDR3 in DNA: TGTGCCAGCAGCCCAGGACTAGCGGGATCTACGGGGGAGCTGTTTTTT. It translates to CASSPGLAGSTGELFF. The complete variable domain, with remaining parts taken from reference TRBV7-6 and TRBJ2-2, reads GAGVSQSPRYKVTKRGQDVALRCDPISGHVSLYWYRQALGQGPEFLTYFNYEAQQDKSGLPNDRFSAERPEGSISTLTIQRTEQRDSAMYRCASSPGLAGSTGELFFGEGSRLTVL.

This sequence joins TRBV6-5 and TRBJ1-2; TRBD1 matches 7 bases. Germline CDR1 and CDR2: MNHEY and SVGAGI. This CDR3 spans 15 amino acids. Trimming at V came to 5 bases and at J to 1 base, leaving 7 bases not matched to a gene. CDR3: CASSLGTALNYGYTF. The CDR3 nucleotides read TGTGCCAGCAGTCTCGGGACAGCCCTTAACTATGGCTACACCTTC.